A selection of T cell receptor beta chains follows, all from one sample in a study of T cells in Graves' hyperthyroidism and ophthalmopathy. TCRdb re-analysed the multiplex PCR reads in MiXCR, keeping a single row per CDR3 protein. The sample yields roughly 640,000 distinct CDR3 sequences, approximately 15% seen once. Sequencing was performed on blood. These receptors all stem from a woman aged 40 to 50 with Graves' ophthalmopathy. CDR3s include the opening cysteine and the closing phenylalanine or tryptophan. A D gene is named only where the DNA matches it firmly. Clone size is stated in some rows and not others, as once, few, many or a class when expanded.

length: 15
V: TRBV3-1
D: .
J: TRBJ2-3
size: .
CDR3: CASSPVRGDQDTQYF
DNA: TGTGCCAGCAGCCCAGTCAGGGGGGATCAAGATACGCAGTATTTT

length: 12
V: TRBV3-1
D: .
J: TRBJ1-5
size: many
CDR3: CASSRSNQPQHF
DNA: TGTGCCAGCAGTCGTAGCAATCAGCCCCAGCATTTT

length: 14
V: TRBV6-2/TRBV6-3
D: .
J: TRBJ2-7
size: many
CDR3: CASTRQQKTYEQYF
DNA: TGTGCCAGCACCCGACAGCAAAAAACTTACGAGCAGTACTTC

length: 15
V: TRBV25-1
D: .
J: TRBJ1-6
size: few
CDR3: CASSWGRETNSPLHF
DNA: TGTGCCAGCAGTTGGGGTAGAGAAACAAATTCACCCCTCCACTTT

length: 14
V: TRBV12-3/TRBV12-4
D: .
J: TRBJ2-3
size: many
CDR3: CASSRGKGTDTQYF
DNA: TGTGCCAGCAGCCGGGGAAAGGGCACAGATACGCAGTATTTT

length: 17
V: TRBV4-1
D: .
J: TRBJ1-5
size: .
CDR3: CASSHSEWDGGNQPQHF
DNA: TGCGCCAGCAGCCACTCCGAGTGGGACGGAGGGAATCAGCCCCAGCATTTT

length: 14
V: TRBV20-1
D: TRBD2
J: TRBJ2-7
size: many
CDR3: CSATGLDSTYEQYF
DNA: TGCAGTGCTACAGGACTAGACTCAACCTACGAGCAGTACTTC

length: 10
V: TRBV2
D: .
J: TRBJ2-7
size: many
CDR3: CASSEAIQYF
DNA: TGTGCCAGCAGTGAGGCCATACAGTACTTC

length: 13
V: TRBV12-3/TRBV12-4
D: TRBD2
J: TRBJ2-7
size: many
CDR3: CASSKGLAGEQYF
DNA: TGTGCCAGCAGCAAGGGACTAGCGGGGGAGCAGTACTTC

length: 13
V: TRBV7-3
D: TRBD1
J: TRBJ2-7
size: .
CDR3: CASSPRDRDEQYF
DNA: TGTGCCAGCAGCCCAAGGGACAGGGACGAGCAGTACTTC

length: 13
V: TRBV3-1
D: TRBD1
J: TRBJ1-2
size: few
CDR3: CASSQRQGFGYTF
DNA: TGTGCCAGCAGCCAGCGACAGGGTTTCGGCTACACCTTC

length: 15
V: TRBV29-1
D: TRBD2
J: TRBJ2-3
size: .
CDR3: CSVEVSSGVTDTQYF
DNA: TGCAGCGTTGAAGTTTCTAGCGGGGTCACAGATACGCAGTATTTT

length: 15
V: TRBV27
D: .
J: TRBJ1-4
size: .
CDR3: CASSSGQSTNEKLFF
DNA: TGTGCCAGCAGCTCCGGACAGTCAACTAATGAAAAACTGTTTTTT

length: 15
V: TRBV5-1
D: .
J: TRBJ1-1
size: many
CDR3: CASSDGGGANTEAFF
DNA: TGCGCCAGCAGCGACGGAGGGGGGGCGAACACTGAAGCTTTCTTT

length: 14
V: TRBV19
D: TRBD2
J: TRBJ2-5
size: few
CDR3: CASASGNHRETQYF
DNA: TGTGCCAGTGCCAGCGGGAACCACCGAGAGACCCAGTACTTC

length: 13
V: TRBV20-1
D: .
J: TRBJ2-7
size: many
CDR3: CSASTAGSYEQYF
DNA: TGCAGTGCTAGTACGGCAGGATCCTACGAGCAGTACTTC

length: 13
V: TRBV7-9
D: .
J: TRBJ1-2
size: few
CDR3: CASSSVGNYGYTF
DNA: TGTGCCAGCAGCTCAGTAGGGAACTATGGCTACACCTTC

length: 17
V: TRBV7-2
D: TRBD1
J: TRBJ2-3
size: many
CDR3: CASSLRGGGQGSDTQYF
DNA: TGTGCCAGCAGCTTAAGGGGGGGGGGACAGGGCTCAGATACGCAGTATTTT

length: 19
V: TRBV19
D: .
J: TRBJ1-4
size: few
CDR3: CASSIRSTGVGSTNEKLFF
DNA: TGTGCCAGTAGTATTAGGAGCACGGGAGTAGGATCAACTAATGAAAAACTGTTTTTT